Below, 12 T cell receptor beta chains from the same sample are listed, as sequenced in a study of T-cell memory formation after mild COVID-19 (dated by TCRdb to the early 2020s). Receptor amplification or capture employed 5' RACE. Sequencer: Illumina NovaSeq 6000. The public reads were reanalyzed by TCRdb: fastp trimming at Q25, MiXCR alignment, in-frame beta chains only. Under each unique CDR3 protein, matching rows form one entry showing the most common genes and DNA. In all, the sample holds 280,000 or so distinct CDR3 sequences, and over 15% of those were seen once. Of the sample, more than 20% falls within the top ten clones. The specimen was PBMCs or a T cell subset sorted from them (not recorded which). Receptors were obtained from a man younger than 35 who had mild COVID-19 (a few samples of this study predate the infection). The sample titles of this study are shuffled in the database, so cell type and time point are left out; the donor was told from shared clones.

The gene calls are TRBV5-1 and TRBJ2-7; D remains ambiguous. The length of the CDR3 is 15 residues. Germline V CDR1 and CDR2: SGHRS, YFSETQ. Trimming removed 0 bases at V and 2 bases at J, with 12 bases between. The CDR3 sequence is CASSLAGRPAYEQYF. The DNA of the CDR3 is TGCGCCAGCAGCTTGGCGGGCAGGCCGGCCTACGAGCAGTACTTC.

V is TRBV5-1 and J is TRBJ2-1; D possibly matches TRBD1 or TRBD2 (5 bases each). This CDR3 comprises 12 residues. Germline V CDR1 and CDR2: SGHRS, YFSETQ. Trimming removed 4 bases from V and 10 bases from J, with 12 bases in between. The CDR3 nucleotides read TGCGCCAGCAGCCCCCCTCGGGACGAGCAGTTCTTC. Its translation: CASSPPRDEQFF.

This clonotype was recorded a few times. The V call is TRBV6-5, the J call TRBJ2-7; 11 bases map to TRBD1. Germline V gene data show CDR1 as MNHEY and CDR2 as SVGAGI. Germline trimming cut 6 bases from V and 4 bases from J; bases unmatched to any gene: 11. There are 16 residues in the CDR3. CDR3 residues: CASSLSPGDRGYEQYF. In DNA, the CDR3 is TGTGCCAGCAGCCTATCCCCGGGGGACAGGGGGTACGAGCAGTACTTC.

The chain is built from TRBV5-1 and TRBJ1-1; TRBD1 might be the D (5 bases). Germline V gene sequence: CDR1 SGHRS, CDR2 YFSETQ. The CDR3 sequence is 13 residues long. V was pared by 4 bases and J by 13 bases, with 20 bases between. DNA of the CDR3: TGCGCCAGCAGCCCCCCCGGGACCTCGGGGGGTTTCTTT. Its translation: CASSPPGTSGGFF. The whole variable domain, filled in from reference TRBV5-1 and TRBJ1-1, reads KAGVTQTPRYLIKTRGQQVTLSCSPISGHRSVSWYQQTPGQGLQFLFEYFSETQRNKGNFPGRFSGRQFSNSRSEMNVSTLELGDSALYLCASSPPGTSGGFFGQGTRLTVV.

This clonotype has just a few counts. The chain recombines TRBV6-5 with TRBJ2-5; D is unresolved. The V end lost 6 bases, the J end lost 1 base, and 3 bases lay between the germline ends. Per the germline V gene, CDR1 is MNHEY and CDR2 is SVGAGI. The CDR3 sequence is 11 residues long. CDR3: CASRRQETQYF. CDR3 in DNA: TGTGCCAGCAGACGCCAAGAGACCCAGTACTTC.

The chain employs TRBV29-1 and TRBJ1-1; D is uncertain. The germline CDR1 and CDR2 sequences are SQVTM and ANQGSEA. This CDR3 is built from 11 residues. V was shortened by 6 bases and J by 6 bases, with 11 bases between the two germline ends. For the CDR3, the DNA is TGCAGCGTGATTGGCGGATCTGAAGCTTTCTTT. This encodes CSVIGGSEAFF.

This clonotype was counted only a few times. The chain uses TRBV4-1 and TRBJ1-5; D call uncertain. Per the germline V gene, CDR1 is MGHRA and CDR2 is YSYEKL. CDR3 length: 17 residues. The ends were cut back, 0 bases at V and 1 base at J, with 13 bases in the middle. For the CDR3, the DNA is TGCGCCAGCAGCCAAGATCCCGCATCAGCGAGCAATCAGCCCCAGCATTTT. It is translated as CASSQDPASASNQPQHF.

The chain is built from TRBV7-6 and TRBJ1-2; perhaps TRBD1 as D (6 bases). Germline assignment: CDR1 SGHVS and CDR2 FNYEAQ. Trimming pared 4 bases from V and 7 bases from J, leaving 16 bases between. This CDR3 is built from 14 residues. CDR3 loop: CASSSTGKRAGYTF. In nucleotides, the CDR3 is TGTGCCAGCAGCTCCACAGGGAAAAGAGCTGGCTACACCTTC.

This clonotype was observed a few times. This chain joins TRBV20-1 and TRBJ2-1; TRBD2 matches 8 bases. The germline gives CDR1 DFQATT, CDR2 SNEGSKA (reference sequence). Trimming removed 6 bases from V and 3 bases from J; junction bases left unmatched: 4. The CDR3 loop spans 13 amino acids. The chain's CDR3 is CSAITSGYNEQFF. In nucleotides, the CDR3 is TGCAGTGCCATTACTAGCGGCTACAATGAGCAGTTCTTC.

The chain links TRBV19 to TRBJ1-1; D not certain. Trimming shortened V by 7 bases and J by 0 bases, and 9 bases separated the two germline ends. Germline V gene lookup returns CDR1 LNHDA and CDR2 SQIVND (reference sequence). The CDR3 totals 13 residues. Written as DNA, the CDR3 is TGTGCCAGTACGCAGACAATGAACACTGAAGCTTTCTTT. Protein product: CASTQTMNTEAFF.

In its sample, this clonotype was seen a few times. The chain joins TRBV5-5 to TRBJ2-7; TRBD2 agrees at 9 bases. V lost 4 bases and J lost 3; bases outside the gene matches: 8. The CDR3 extends over 15 amino acids. CDR1 and CDR2 from the germline V gene are SGHKS and YYEKEE (reference sequence). CDR3 DNA sequence: TGTGCCAGCAGCGTGAGCGGGGGGTGGGACTACGAGCAGTACTTC. It codes for CASSVSGGWDYEQYF.

In this sample, this clonotype turned up once. This sequence joins TRBV20-1 and TRBJ1-2, with a possible D match to TRBD1 (5 bases). The CDR3 is 16 amino acids. V was cut by 5 bases and J by 4 bases, with 23 bases left in between. Germline V CDR1 and CDR2: DFQATT, SNEGSKA (reference sequence). The CDR3 here is CSASLHLDIAGYGYTF. The CDR3 nucleotides read TGCAGTGCTTCCTTACACTTGGACATTGCGGGCTATGGCTACACCTTC.